This TCR beta chain was captured in a study of blood T cell repertoires in COVID-19. This clone was seen a handful of times. Repertoires were generated with immunoSEQ multiplex PCR, while TCRdb's copy carries only in-frame clones and drops some. The sample records some 200,000 clones, around 82% being singletons. The V gene end was trimmed by 5 bases and the J gene end by 2 bases; junction bases not matched to a gene: 2. The CDR3 has 13 amino acids. The TCR sequence derives from a woman aged 40 to 50 with acute or convalescent COVID-19. Sequencing was performed on peripheral blood. The J gene is TRBJ1-2, the V gene TRBV12-3 or TRBV12-4; 7 positions match TRBD1. The CDR3 region has the DNA TGTGCCAGCAGTATGGACAGGAACTATGGCTACACCTTC. It yields the protein CASSMDRNYGYTF.